The clone carrying this T cell receptor beta chain has a single count. Its target is unknown. The sample is drawn from a study of regulatory and conventional T cells in RAG deficiency. Study-level findings and limits: Other subsets showed 8.5 to 10-fold reductions, but Treg unique TCR beta sequences fell roughly 100-fold in these patients. Omenn CD25-high CD127-low cells may be activated cells, not true Tregs. Shannon entropy was markedly lower and Simpson indices higher in RAG-deficient patients than control T-cell subsets.

Genomic DNA came from blood conventional CD4+ T cells gated CD25-low CD127-high. Sequencing was performed with immunoSEQ multiplex PCR; in TCRdb, only in-frame clones are kept and a portion is missing. This sample carries some 8,800 clones, around 96% of them seen once, and the ten largest clones take over 1.3%. This CDR3 region has 19 residues. The V gene lost 1 base and the J gene lost 0 bases, with 16 bases spanning the gap. CDR1 MGHRA and CDR2 YSYEKL come from the germline V gene. V gene TRBV4-1 combines with J gene TRBJ2-6; no clear D. The specimen was CD4+ effector T cells sorted from blood. The source is a human donor with RAG deficiency presenting as severe combined immunodeficiency. As DNA, the CDR3 is TGCGCCAGCAGCCAAGCCGGCGACATACGGATCTCTGGGGCCAACGTCCTGACTTTC. It is translated as CASSQAGDIRISGANVLTF.